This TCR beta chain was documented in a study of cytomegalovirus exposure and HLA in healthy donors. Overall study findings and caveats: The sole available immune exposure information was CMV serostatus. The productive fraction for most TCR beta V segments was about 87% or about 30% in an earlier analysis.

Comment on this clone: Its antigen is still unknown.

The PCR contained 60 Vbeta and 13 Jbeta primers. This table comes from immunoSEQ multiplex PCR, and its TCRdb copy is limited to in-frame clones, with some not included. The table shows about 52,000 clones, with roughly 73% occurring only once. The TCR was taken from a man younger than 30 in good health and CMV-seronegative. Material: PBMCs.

The DNA for the CDR3 is TGTGCCAGCAGCGCCTTGACAGGGGAAGGGGGGCGCGAGCAGTACTTC. Translation: CASSALTGEGGREQYF. The V call is TRBV7-2, the J call TRBJ2-7; TRBD1 matches 8 bases. The CDR3 sequence is 16 residues long. Germline CDR1 and CDR2: SGHTA and FQGNSA. The V and J ends lost 5 bases and 6 bases, in that order; junction bases with no gene match: 15.